This T cell receptor beta chain was observed in a study of siplizumab effects on memory and regulatory T cells. Notes on the study in general: Alloreactive sequences traceable to unstimulated CD4+ memory cells declined significantly under siplizumab. In siplizumab conditions, mappable alloreactive CD4+ clones averaged 68.8% Treg-derived, against about 27% in controls.

TCRdb's table, derived via immunoSEQ multiplex PCR, lists solely in-frame clones and lacks some. The sample consists of tens of thousands of clones, about 87% of them appearing once. About this clone itself: Antigen: not known.

The receptor comes from a human donor in good health. The sequenced sample was Tregs sorted from blood.

As DNA, the CDR3 is TGTGCCAGCTCACCGATCCGTATCTCAGAGACCCAGTACTTC. Residues: CASSPIRISETQYF. J is TRBJ2-5 and V is TRBV18; D gene unclear. The V end lost 3 bases, the J end lost 4 bases, and 12 bases lay between the germline ends. This CDR3 is built from 14 residues. Germline V gene sequence: CDR1 KGHSH, CDR2 LQKENI.